The entry below describes one TCR beta chain. Its antigen remains undetermined. There are no base qualities to consult, and no much larger clone falls within one base. TCRbeta CDR3 regions were amplified from genomic DNA using the immunoSEQ Assay, a bias-controlled multiplex PCR. As for how the authors treated the data: Nucleated cell counts per sample were estimated from amplification of reference gene primers within the assay. To quantify the absolute abundance of each unique TCRbeta CDR3 rearrangement, sequence reads were collapsed and filtered. Productive Simpson clonality was computed per sample as the square root of Simpson's diversity index over productive rearrangements. The clones in this table, taken by TCRdb from immuneACCESS, are in-frame only. Not every clone is retained; where verified, under half of the shortfall comes from an unresolved V gene, and the cause of the rest is unknown. That table is the source of V, J and clone size, and D and trimming were worked out from the DNA. A total of around 210,000 clones appear in this sample, 88% of them only once. The ten top clones hold more than 1.4% of the sample.

This specimen comes from a study of blood T cell repertoires in COVID-19 (dated by TCRdb to 2020 to 2021). Regarding the complete study: The collaborator samples originated in the United States, Italy and Spain and spanned the acute and convalescent phases of COVID-19. Where available, HLA class I and class II types were taken from metadata supplied by the sample provider and were not determined by assay-based typing. The repertoires were released in a freely available public database meant as a resource for research on the immune response to SARS-CoV-2. The dataset comprised deeply sampled blood TCRbeta repertoires from subjects exposed to, actively infected with, or recovered from COVID-19. The sample metadata nearly always contained a de-identified subject ID, COVID-19 status, age in years and sex. The samples were drawn from the first 160 participants of the ongoing ImmuneRACE study and from 950 to 1,500 subjects provided by 6 global collaborators. The prospective study material was composed of cDNA or gDNA derived from T cells, B-cell-depleted T cells, or PBMCs.

Beyond this particular receptor, the publication reports: How much clinical and demographic metadata was included differed by source and by participant, and the metadata was provided uncurated.

Taken from cysteine to phenylalanine, the CDR3 has 15 residues. The only DNA kept is the CDR3, 45 bases in frame from the first base. Via the germline V gene (reference sequence), CDR1 is SEHNR and CDR2 FQNEAQ. V is cut by 1 base and J by 7 bases, and the space between the germline ends is 16 bases. The collaborating institutions used their own protocols to collect whole blood in K2EDTA tubes. Collaborator samples were shipped for TCRbeta analysis as frozen whole blood, isolated PBMCs, or DNA extracted from either sample type. Sequencing input: peripheral blood. The clonotype was recovered from a man aged 18-30 years with active or convalescent COVID-19. The sequence is built from TRBV7-9 and TRBJ1-2; 6 matching bases give a weak D call of TRBD1. The DNA sequence is TGTGCCAGCAGCTTAGGCCCGGGACAAGTGGGTGGCTACACCTTC. Translated, it reads CASSLGPGQVGGYTF.